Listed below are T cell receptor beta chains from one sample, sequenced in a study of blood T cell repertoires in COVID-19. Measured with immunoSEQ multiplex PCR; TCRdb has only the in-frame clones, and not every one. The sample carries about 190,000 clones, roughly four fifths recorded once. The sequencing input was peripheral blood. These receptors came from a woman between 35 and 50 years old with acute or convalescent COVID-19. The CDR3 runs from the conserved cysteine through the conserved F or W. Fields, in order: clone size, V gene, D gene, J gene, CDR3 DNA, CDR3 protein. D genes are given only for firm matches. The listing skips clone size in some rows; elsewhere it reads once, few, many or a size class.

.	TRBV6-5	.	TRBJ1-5	TGTGCCAGCAGTCGAGATTATAGCAATCAGCCCCAGCATTTT	CASSRDYSNQPQHF
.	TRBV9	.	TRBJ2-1	TGTGCCAGCAGCGTAGCTACCCTCGGTAGCTACAATGAGCAGTTCTTC	CASSVATLGSYNEQFF
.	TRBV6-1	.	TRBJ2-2	TGTGCCAGCACGCGGGACGGCAACACCGGGGAGCTGTTTTTT	CASTRDGNTGELFF
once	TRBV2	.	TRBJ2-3	TGTGCCAGCAGTCGTCAGGGGGGTGTCACAGATACGCAGTATTTT	CASSRQGGVTDTQYF
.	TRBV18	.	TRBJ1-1	TGTGCCAGCTCACTCGGACAGACCTTTGAAGCTTTCTTT	CASSLGQTFEAFF
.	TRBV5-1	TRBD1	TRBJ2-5	TGCGCCAGCAGCTTGGATGTTCCAGGGGGAGAGACCCAGTACTTC	CASSLDVPGGETQYF
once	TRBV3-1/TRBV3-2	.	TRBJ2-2	TGTGCCAGCAGCCATCCAGAGGGGGCCGGGGAGCTGTTTTTT	CASSHPEGAGELFF
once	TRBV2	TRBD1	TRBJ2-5	TGTGCCAGCACTCCCCCCGGGACAGGCAAAGAGACCCAGTACTTC	CASTPPGTGKETQYF
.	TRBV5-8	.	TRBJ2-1	TGTGCCAGCAGCTGGCGTAGTGGCGGGATTAGCTCCTACAATGAGCAGTTCTTC	CASSWRSGGISSYNEQFF
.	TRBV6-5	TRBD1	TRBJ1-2	TGTGCCAGCAGTTACCTTACAGGGGGCGATGGCTACACCTTC	CASSYLTGGDGYTF
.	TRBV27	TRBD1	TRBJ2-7	TGTGCCAGCAGCCGGGACAGGGTAGCCGGCGAGCAGTACTTC	CASSRDRVAGEQYF
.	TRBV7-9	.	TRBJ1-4	TGTGCCAGCAGCCAACAGGGCGAGGGTGCAACTAATGAAAAACTGTTTTTT	CASSQQGEGATNEKLFF
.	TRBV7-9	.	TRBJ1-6	TGTGCCAGCACCAGGGGAGAATCACCCCTCCACTTT	CASTRGESPLHF